A single sample is the source of the 16 T cell receptor beta chains below, sequenced in a study of cytomegalovirus exposure and HLA in healthy donors. Generated by immunoSEQ multiplex PCR, the TCRdb table keeps only in-frame clones and is missing some. Here the sample spans about 200,000 clones, less than 90% being singletons. Sample: PBMCs. These receptors were obtained from a woman aged 18-29 years in good health and CMV-seronegative.

The chain employs TRBV6-1 and TRBJ2-3, with 10 bases fitting TRBD1. The CDR3 spans 13 residues. Germline lookup yields CDR1 MNHNS and CDR2 SASEGT. V shed 9 bases, J shed 7 bases, and the junction held 7 bases outside the gene matches. CDR3 sequence reads: CASRDRGSNTQYF. The CDR3 coding sequence is TGTGCCAGTCGGGACAGGGGTTCAAATACGCAGTATTTT.

The V call is TRBV5-1, the J call TRBJ2-1; D not resolved. The V gene lost 5 bases and the J gene lost 9 bases, with 15 bases spanning the gap. The CDR3 is 13 amino acids. Germline-derived CDR1 and CDR2 are SGHRS and YFSETQ. Here the CDR3 reads CASRGIRGREQFF. The CDR3 bases are TGCGCCAGCAGGGGGATTAGAGGACGTGAGCAGTTCTTC.

The chain combines TRBV5-1 with TRBJ2-7; unclear D gene. Germline V gene data show CDR1 as SGHRS and CDR2 as YFSETQ. Deletions cut 0 bases from V and 7 bases from J, with 14 bases between. This CDR3 spans 14 amino acids. The CDR3 coding sequence is TGCGCCAGCAGCTTGGAAACCCAAATGGGGGAGCAGTACTTC. Protein sequence: CASSLETQMGEQYF.

CDR3 bases: TGTGCCAGCAGCCATCACGGGACTAGCGGGGCCGCCGTGCAGTATTTT. Translating it yields CASSHHGTSGAAVQYF. V and J are TRBV6-6 and TRBJ2-3, with 13 bases fitting TRBD2. The germline gives CDR1 MNHNY, CDR2 SVGAGI (reference sequence). V lost 6 bases and J lost 11; bases outside the gene matches: 14. The CDR3 has 16 residues.

CDR3 amino acids: CASSLYRYGNEQFF. The CDR3 bases are TGTGCCAGCAGCTTATATAGATACGGGAATGAGCAGTTCTTC. J is TRBJ2-1 and V is TRBV11-3; unclear D gene. V was trimmed by 2 bases and J by 7 bases, leaving 12 bases between them. Germline V lookup: CDR1 SGHNT, CDR2 YENEEA. The CDR3 is 14 amino acids. Looking up the rest from reference TRBV11-3 and TRBJ2-1 gives the full variable domain: EAGVVQSPRYKIIEKKQPVAFWCNPISGHNTLYWYLQNLGQGPELLIRYENEEAVDDSQLPKDRFSAERLKGVDSTLKIQPAELGDSAVYLCASSLYRYGNEQFFGPGTRLTVL.

V is TRBV6-5 and J is TRBJ2-7; TRBD2 is a possible D gene (5 bases). The CDR3 sequence is 11 residues long. V dropped 5 bases and J dropped 11 bases, with 13 bases sitting between them. Germline V gives CDR1 MNHEY, CDR2 SVGAGI. CDR3 loop: CASSPGSGEYF. Here the CDR3 DNA reads TGTGCCAGCAGTCCGGGATCTGGGGAGTACTTC.

The chain carries TRBV27 and TRBJ2-7; 9 bases line up with TRBD1. Germline CDR1 is MNHEY and CDR2 is SMNVEV (reference sequence). V dropped 10 bases and J dropped 1; count of bases not matched to a gene: 11. This CDR3 has 15 residues. CDR3 residues: CATGRGTGFSYEQYF. The CDR3 nucleotides read TGTGCCACCGGGCGGGGGACAGGGTTTTCCTACGAGCAGTACTTC.

The V and J genes are TRBV30 and TRBJ1-2; D is unresolved. CDR1 and CDR2 from the germline V gene are GTSNPN and SVGIG (reference sequence). The CDR3 is 18 residues long. The germline V and J ends were trimmed by 3 bases and 0 bases, with 23 bases remaining between them. The CDR3 region is CAWSQPLLLGSANYGYTF. CDR3 DNA: TGTGCCTGGAGCCAACCACTACTCCTTGGTTCAGCTAACTATGGCTACACCTTC.

V and J are TRBV19 and TRBJ1-2; maybe TRBD1 (5 bases). Germline V gene data show CDR1 as LNHDA and CDR2 as SQIVND (reference sequence). V was cut by 4 bases and J by 2 bases, with 11 bases left in between. The CDR3 length is 14 residues. The CDR3: CASSTPSGNYGYTF. DNA of the CDR3: TGTGCCAGTAGTACCCCATCAGGGAACTATGGCTACACCTTC.

The chain links TRBV5-4 to TRBJ1-1, with D possibly matching TRBD1 (5 bases). Germline V CDR1 and CDR2: SGHNT, YYREEE (reference sequence). The germline V and J ends were trimmed by 4 bases and 1 base, with 14 bases remaining between them. The CDR3 totals 15 residues. The CDR3 spells CASSPSPGTNTEAFF. CDR3 DNA: TGTGCCAGCAGCCCATCGCCCGGGACGAACACTGAAGCTTTCTTT.

The chain joins TRBV29-1 to TRBJ1-2, with D unclear. V was cut by 7 bases and J by 6 bases, with 21 bases left in between. This CDR3 region has 14 residues. The germline V gene has CDR1 SQVTM and CDR2 ANQGSEA. The CDR3 is CSDGQSTAPDGYTF. The CDR3 region has the DNA TGCAGCGATGGGCAGTCCACTGCCCCGGATGGCTACACCTTC. The complete variable domain, with remaining parts taken from reference TRBV29-1 and TRBJ1-2, reads SAVISQKPSRDICQRGTSLTIQCQVDSQVTMMFWYRQQPGQSLTLIATANQGSEATYESGFVIDKFPISRPNLTFSTLTVSNMSPEDSSIYLCSDGQSTAPDGYTFGSGTRLTVV.

The rearrangement uses TRBV5-4 and TRBJ1-1; D is ambiguous. The CDR3 sequence is 15 residues long. CDR1 is SGHNT and CDR2 is YYREEE in the germline V gene (reference sequence). Trimming stripped 4 bases from V and 0 bases from J, with 13 bases between. CDR3 DNA: TGTGCCAGCAGCAGTGGTGCAGATATGAACACTGAAGCTTTCTTT. Translating gives CASSSGADMNTEAFF.

The chain uses TRBV6-5 and TRBJ2-7; 10 bases are shared with TRBD1. Trimming at V came to 5 bases and at J to 4 bases, leaving 8 bases not matched to a gene. The CDR3 extends over 15 amino acids. Germline-derived CDR1 and CDR2 are MNHEY and SVGAGI. Written as DNA, the CDR3 is TGTGCCAGCAGTCGGACCCCGGGACAGGGGTACGAGCAGTACTTC. Its translation: CASSRTPGQGYEQYF.

J is TRBJ2-3 and V is TRBV15; no firm D call. Germline V gives CDR1 LNHNV, CDR2 YYDKDF (reference sequence). V was cut by 3 bases and J by 0 bases, with 4 bases left in between. The length of the CDR3 is 13 residues. CDR3 in DNA: TGTGCCACCAGCAGGGACAGCACAGATACGCAGTATTTT. Amino acid sequence: CATSRDSTDTQYF.

The chain is built from TRBV2 and TRBJ1-5, with TRBD1 matching over 8 bases. The length of the CDR3 is 14 residues. The germline V gene has CDR1 SNHLY and CDR2 FYNNEI. V shed 9 bases and J 1 base; nucleotides not matched to a gene: 5. This CDR3 reads CAREQGESNQPQHF. CDR3 sequence (DNA): TGTGCCAGAGAACAGGGGGAGAGCAATCAGCCCCAGCATTTT.

The chain joins TRBV18 to TRBJ2-2; 9 bases map to TRBD1. CDR3 length: 15 amino acids. Germline CDR1 is KGHSH and CDR2 is LQKENI. The V segment lost 0 bases and the J segment 7 bases; nucleotides outside the gene matches: 3. CDR3 nucleotide sequence: TGTGCCAGCTCACCACCGACAGGGGGAATCGGGGAGCTGTTTTTT. As protein: CASSPPTGGIGELFF.